This T cell receptor beta chain derives from a study of PD-L1 blockade in urothelial cancer. Study background: Samples came from 3 weeks, at the second dose, and 6 weeks into treatment. Reported median T cell count for blood samples was roughly 140,000.

The protocol was immunoSEQ multiplex PCR, while the TCRdb copy is restricted to in-frame clones and leaves out a portion. The sample shows about 39,000 clones, approximately 90% of them seen only once. Patients had urothelial carcinoma that was locally advanced or metastatic. V dropped 7 bases and J dropped 2; count of bases not matched to a gene: 15. Germline V CDR1 and CDR2: MDHEN, SYDVKM. This CDR3 contains 18 residues. The chain is built from TRBV28 and TRBJ1-5; 9 positions agree with TRBD1. This clonotype was sampled from a man aged 55 to 70 with urothelial cancer. Sequenced material: PBMCs, taken around atezolizumab (anti-PD-L1) treatment. The chain's CDR3 is CASNPSGTGSGGNQPQHF. The CDR3, as DNA: TGTGCCAGCAATCCCTCCGGGACAGGGTCCGGGGGCAATCAGCCCCAGCATTTT.